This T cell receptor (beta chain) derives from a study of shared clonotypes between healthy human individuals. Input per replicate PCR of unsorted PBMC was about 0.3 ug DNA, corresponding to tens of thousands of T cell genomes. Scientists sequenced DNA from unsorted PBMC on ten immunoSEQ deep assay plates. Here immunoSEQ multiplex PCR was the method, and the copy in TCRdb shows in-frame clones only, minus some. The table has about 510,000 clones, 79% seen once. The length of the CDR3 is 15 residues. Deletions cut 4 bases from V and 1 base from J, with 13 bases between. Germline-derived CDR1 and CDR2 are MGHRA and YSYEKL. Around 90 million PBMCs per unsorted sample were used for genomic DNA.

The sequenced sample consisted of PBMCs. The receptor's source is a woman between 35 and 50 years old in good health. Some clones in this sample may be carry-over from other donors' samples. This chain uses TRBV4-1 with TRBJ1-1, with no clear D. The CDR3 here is CASSPRNGRNTEAFF. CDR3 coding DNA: TGCGCCAGCAGCCCAAGGAATGGCAGGAACACTGAAGCTTTCTTT.